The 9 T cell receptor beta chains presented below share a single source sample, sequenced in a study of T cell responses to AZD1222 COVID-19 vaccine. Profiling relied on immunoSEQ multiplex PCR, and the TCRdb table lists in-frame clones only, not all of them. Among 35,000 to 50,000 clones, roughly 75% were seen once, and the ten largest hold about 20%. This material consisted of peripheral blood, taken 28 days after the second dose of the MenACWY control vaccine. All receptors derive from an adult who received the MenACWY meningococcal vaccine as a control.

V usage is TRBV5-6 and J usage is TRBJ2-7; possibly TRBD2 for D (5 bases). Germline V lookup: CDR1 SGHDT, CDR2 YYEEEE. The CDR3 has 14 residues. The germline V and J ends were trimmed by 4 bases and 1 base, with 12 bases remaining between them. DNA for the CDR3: TGTGCCAGCAGCCCGGGGTTAGGATCCTACGAGCAGTACTTC. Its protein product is CASSPGLGSYEQYF.

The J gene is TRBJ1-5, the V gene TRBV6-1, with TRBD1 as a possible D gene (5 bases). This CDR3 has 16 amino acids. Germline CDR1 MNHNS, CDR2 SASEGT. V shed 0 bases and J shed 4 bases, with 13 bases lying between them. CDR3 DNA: TGTGCCAGCAGTGAAGCGGTCGGACATAGAAATCAGCCCCAGCATTTT. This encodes CASSEAVGHRNQPQHF.

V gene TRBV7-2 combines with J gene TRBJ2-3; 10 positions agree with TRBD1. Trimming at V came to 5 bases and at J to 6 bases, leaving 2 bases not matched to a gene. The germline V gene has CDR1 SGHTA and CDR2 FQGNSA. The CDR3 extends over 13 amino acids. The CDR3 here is CASSPTGGDTQYF. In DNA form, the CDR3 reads TGTGCCAGCAGCCCGACAGGGGGCGATACGCAGTATTTT.

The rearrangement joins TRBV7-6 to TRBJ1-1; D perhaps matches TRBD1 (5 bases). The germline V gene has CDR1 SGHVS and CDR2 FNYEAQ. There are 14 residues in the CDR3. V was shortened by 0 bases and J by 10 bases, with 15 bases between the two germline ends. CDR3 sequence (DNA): TGTGCCAGCAGCTTAGCGGGGGGTGTCCAGGGAGCTTTCTTT. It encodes CASSLAGGVQGAFF.

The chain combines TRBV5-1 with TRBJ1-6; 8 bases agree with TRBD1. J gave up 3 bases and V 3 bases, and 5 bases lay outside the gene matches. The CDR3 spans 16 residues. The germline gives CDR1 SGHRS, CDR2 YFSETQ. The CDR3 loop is CASSSNGQGYNSPLHF. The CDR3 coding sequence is TGCGCCAGCAGCTCAAACGGACAGGGCTATAATTCACCCCTCCACTTT.

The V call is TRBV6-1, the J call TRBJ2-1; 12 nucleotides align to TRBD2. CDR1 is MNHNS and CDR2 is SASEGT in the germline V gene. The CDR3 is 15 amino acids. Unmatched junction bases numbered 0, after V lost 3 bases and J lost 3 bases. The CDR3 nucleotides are TGTGCCAGCAGTGAGACTAGCGGGGGCTACAATGAGCAGTTCTTC. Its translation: CASSETSGGYNEQFF.

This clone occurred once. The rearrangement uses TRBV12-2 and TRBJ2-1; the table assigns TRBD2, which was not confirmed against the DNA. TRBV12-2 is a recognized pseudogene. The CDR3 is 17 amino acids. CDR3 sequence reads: CASRSGLAGSSYNEQFF. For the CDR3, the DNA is TGTGCAAGTCGCTCGGGACTAGCGGGGAGCTCCTACAATGAGCAGTTCTTC.

CDR3 sequence (DNA): TGTGCCAGCGGGAGTGTTGATCAGCCCCAGCATTTT. Its protein is CASGSVDQPQHF. The V call is TRBV27, the J call TRBJ1-5; D call uncertain. CDR3 length equals 12 residues. Germline assignment: CDR1 MNHEY and CDR2 SMNVEV (reference sequence). V lost 8 bases and J lost 5, with 10 bases in between.

The CDR3 here is CASSFPGNTEAFF. In nucleotides, the CDR3 is TGTGCCAGCAGCTTCCCAGGGAACACTGAAGCTTTCTTT. The V gene is TRBV7-9, the J gene TRBJ1-1; D is unclear. The CDR3 sequence is 13 residues long. Germline assignment: CDR1 SEHNR and CDR2 FQNEAQ (reference sequence). Trimming took off 3 bases at V and 1 base at J, with 6 bases between the two ends.